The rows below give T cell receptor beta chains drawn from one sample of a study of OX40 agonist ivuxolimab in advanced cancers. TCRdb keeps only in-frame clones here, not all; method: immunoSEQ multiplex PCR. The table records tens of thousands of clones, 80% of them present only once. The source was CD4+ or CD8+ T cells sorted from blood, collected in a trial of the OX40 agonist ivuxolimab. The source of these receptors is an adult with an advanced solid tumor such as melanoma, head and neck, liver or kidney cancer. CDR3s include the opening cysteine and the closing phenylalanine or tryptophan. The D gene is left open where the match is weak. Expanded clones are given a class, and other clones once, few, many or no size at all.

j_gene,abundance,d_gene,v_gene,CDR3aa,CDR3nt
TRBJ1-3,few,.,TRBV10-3,CAIRDSSGNTIYF,TGTGCCATCAGGGACAGTTCTGGAAACACCATATATTTT
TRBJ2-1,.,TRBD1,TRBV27,CASSLGRGNEQFF,TGTGCCAGCAGTTTAGGCAGGGGGAATGAGCAGTTCTTC
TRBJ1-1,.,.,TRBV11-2,CASSPRGTEAFF,TGTGCCAGCAGCCCCCGGGGCACTGAAGCTTTCTTT
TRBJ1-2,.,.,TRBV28,CASSQFDSYGYTF,TGTGCCAGCAGTCAATTCGACAGCTATGGCTACACCTTC
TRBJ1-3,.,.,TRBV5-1,CASSTRVGSGNTIYF,TGCGCCAGCAGCACTCGTGTAGGGTCCGGAAACACCATATATTTT
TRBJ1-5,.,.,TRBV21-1,CASSKEVREYSNQPQHF,TGTGCCAGCAGCAAAGAAGTCAGGGAATATAGCAATCAGCCCCAGCATTTT
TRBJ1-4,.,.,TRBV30,CAWSVLYRDLEKLFF,TGTGCCTGGAGTGTACTATACAGGGATCTTGAAAAACTGTTTTTT
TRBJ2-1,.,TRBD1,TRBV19,CASSADRDSYNEQFF,TGTGCCAGTAGTGCGGACAGGGACTCCTACAATGAGCAGTTCTTC
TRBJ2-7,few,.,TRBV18,CASSPTGNEQYF,TGTGCCAGCTCACCAACAGGAAACGAGCAGTACTTC
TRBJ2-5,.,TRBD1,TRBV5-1,CASSLWTGGQETQYF,TGCGCCAGCAGCTTGTGGACAGGGGGGCAAGAGACCCAGTACTTC
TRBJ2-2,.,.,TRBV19,CASIRVDTGELFF,TGTGCCAGTATCAGGGTTGACACCGGGGAGCTGTTTTTT
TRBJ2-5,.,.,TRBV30,CAWTPASSSQETQYF,TGTGCCTGGACCCCCGCTAGCAGTTCACAAGAGACCCAGTACTTC
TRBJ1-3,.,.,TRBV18,CASSVGQDGNTIYF,TGTGCCAGCTCGGTGGGACAAGACGGAAACACCATATATTTT
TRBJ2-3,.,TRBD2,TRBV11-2,CASSTRLAGVGDTQYF,TGTGCCAGCAGCACCCGACTAGCGGGGGTAGGGGATACGCAGTATTTT
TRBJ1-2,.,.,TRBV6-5,CASSRGGGANYGYTF,TGTGCCAGCAGCCGCGGGGGGGGTGCTAACTATGGCTACACCTTC
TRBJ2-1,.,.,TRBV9,CASSVVAQNNEQFF,TGTGCCAGCAGCGTAGTAGCACAGAACAATGAGCAGTTCTTC
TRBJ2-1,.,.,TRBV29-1,CSVERTPDEQFF,TGCAGCGTTGAAAGGACACCGGATGAGCAGTTCTTC
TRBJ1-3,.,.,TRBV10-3,CAISESGGAGNTIYF,TGTGCCATCAGTGAGTCGGGGGGCGCTGGAAACACCATATATTTT
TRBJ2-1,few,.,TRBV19,CASSISAVGRGRDEQFF,TGTGCCAGTAGTATATCCGCGGTTGGCCGGGGGCGCGATGAGCAGTTCTTC
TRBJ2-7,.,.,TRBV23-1,CASSQSIEGKAPYEQYF,TGCGCCAGCAGTCAATCGATTGAGGGAAAGGCCCCTTACGAGCAGTACTTC
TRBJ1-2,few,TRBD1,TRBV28,CASSSGLGQGNGYTF,TGTGCCAGCAGTTCGGGACTGGGACAGGGTAATGGCTACACCTTC
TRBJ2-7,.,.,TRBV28,CASSYRVGPYEQYF,TGTGCCAGCAGTTACAGGGTAGGACCCTACGAGCAGTACTTC
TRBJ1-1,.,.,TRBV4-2,CASSARDNTEAFF,TGTGCCAGCAGCGCCAGGGATAACACTGAAGCTTTCTTT
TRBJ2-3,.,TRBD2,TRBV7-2,CASSSLAGPGGWTQYF,TGTGCCAGCAGCTCGCTAGCGGGGCCCGGCGGGTGGACGCAGTATTTT
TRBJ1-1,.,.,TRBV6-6,CASSYSLNTEAFF,TGTGCCAGCAGTTACTCCCTGAACACTGAAGCTTTCTTT
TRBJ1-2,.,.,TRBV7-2,CASSLSHQGIKGYTF,TGTGCCAGCAGCTTATCCCATCAGGGGATTAAAGGCTACACCTTC
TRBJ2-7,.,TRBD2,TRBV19,CASATEGLAGNYEQYF,TGTGCCAGCGCTACCGAGGGACTAGCGGGAAACTACGAGCAGTACTTC
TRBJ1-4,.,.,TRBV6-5,CASSYRPAAGDEKLFF,TGTGCCAGCAGTTACCGTCCCGCGGCAGGCGATGAAAAACTGTTTTTT
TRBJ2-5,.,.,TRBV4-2,CASSQAGMSGETQYF,TGTGCCAGCAGCCAAGCCGGCATGAGCGGCGAGACCCAGTACTTC
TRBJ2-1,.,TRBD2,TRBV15,CATSREREGRYEQFF,TGTGCCACCAGCAGAGAGCGGGAGGGTCGCTATGAGCAGTTCTTC
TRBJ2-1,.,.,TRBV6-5,CASSPGPLNEQFF,TGTGCCAGCAGCCCTGGCCCTCTCAATGAGCAGTTCTTC
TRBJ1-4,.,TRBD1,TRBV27,CASSSTTGGGEKLFF,TGTGCCAGCAGTTCAACGACAGGGGGTGGTGAAAAACTGTTTTTT
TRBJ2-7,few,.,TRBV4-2,CASSLPGPGPYEQYF,TGTGCCAGCAGCCTCCCGGGCCCGGGGCCCTACGAGCAGTACTTC
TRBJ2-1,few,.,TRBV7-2,CASSLIADNEQFF,TGTGCCAGCAGCTTAATAGCGGACAATGAGCAGTTCTTC
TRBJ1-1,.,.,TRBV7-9,CASSLGDDYSEAFF,TGTGCCAGCAGCCTAGGGGACGATTATTCGGAAGCTTTCTTT
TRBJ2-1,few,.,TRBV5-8,CASSLLDLSSYNEQFF,TGTGCCAGCAGCTTGCTCGACTTGAGCTCCTACAATGAGCAGTTCTTC
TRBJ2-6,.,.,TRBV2,CASAVGGANVLTF,TGTGCCAGCGCGGTTGGTGGGGCCAACGTCCTGACTTTC